The 23 T cell receptor beta chains listed next were all sequenced from one sample in a study of vaccination and CD4 T cells after COVID-19. The treatment is: approximately 11-day PBMC culture with coronavirus spike peptide pools or control peptides (ViraFEST assay). Sequenced with the Oncomine TCR Beta short-read assay was DNA taken from cultured CD4+ T cells. A single record per CDR3 protein comes from TCRdb applying MiXCR to the PCR reads. The sample has around 14,000 distinct CDR3 sequences; about 50% are singletons. Their target antigens are unknown. Material for sequencing was CD4+ T cells from blood, cultured in vitro. These receptors came from a human donor who had recovered from COVID-19.

The CDR3 DNA is TGCAGTGCTAGTCAAAGACTAGCGGGCGCAGATACGCAGTATTTT. Its translation: CSASQRLAGADTQYF. The rearrangement joins TRBV20-1 to TRBJ2-3, with 10 bases matching TRBD2. The trim removed 3 bases at V and 4 bases at J, leaving 7 bases unmatched. Germline V CDR1 and CDR2: DFQATT, SNEGSKA (reference sequence). The CDR3 spans 15 residues.

The J gene is TRBJ2-5, the V gene TRBV20-1, with 11 positions matching TRBD1. CDR1 is DFQATT and CDR2 is SNEGSKA in the germline V gene (reference sequence). The CDR3 has 14 residues. Trimming removed 3 bases from V and 6 bases from J; junction bases left unmatched: 6. CDR3 sequence (DNA): TGCAGTGCTAGTCGGGGACAGGGGGGAAAGACCCAGTACTTC. Translating it yields CSASRGQGGKTQYF.

By sample fraction, this clonotype is medium-sized (0.01 to 0.1%). This chain uses TRBV10-3 with TRBJ2-7, with TRBD2 matching over 8 bases. J gave up 2 bases and V 2 bases, and 8 bases lay outside the gene matches. Germline V gene sequence: CDR1 ENHRY, CDR2 SYGVKD. This CDR3 spans 16 amino acids. The chain's CDR3 is CAISEGRAGAAYEQYF. The CDR3 nucleotides read TGTGCCATCAGTGAGGGGCGAGCGGGAGCGGCCTACGAGCAGTACTTC.

The table lists this clonotype with a few counts. The chain is built from TRBV19 and TRBJ2-3, with D possibly matching TRBD1 (6 bases). Germline V gene sequence: CDR1 LNHDA, CDR2 SQIVND (reference sequence). The ends were cut back, 5 bases at V and 0 bases at J, with 9 bases in the middle. The CDR3 covers 14 residues. CDR3 sequence reads: CASSADRSTDTQYF. DNA for the CDR3: TGTGCCAGTAGTGCCGACAGGAGCACAGATACGCAGTATTTT. The whole variable domain, filled in from reference TRBV19 and TRBJ2-3, reads DGGITQSPKYLFRKEGQNVTLSCEQNLNHDAMYWYRQDPGQGLRLIYYSQIVNDFQKGDIAEGYSVSREKKESFPLTVTSAQKNPTAFYLCASSADRSTDTQYFGPGTRLTVL.

The rearrangement links TRBV2 to TRBJ2-6, with D perhaps given as TRBD1 or TRBD2 (5 bases each). The CDR3 length is 17 residues. The V gene lost 5 bases and the J gene lost 6 bases, with 20 bases spanning the gap. The V gene's germline CDR1 is SNHLY and CDR2 FYNNEI. CDR3 sequence (DNA): TGTGCCAGCAGTCGACGATCGGGACCCTCCGTGGCCAACGTCCTGACTTTC. This codes for CASSRRSGPSVANVLTF. The full variable domain, with the rest looked up from reference TRBV2 and TRBJ2-6, is EPEVTQTPSHQVTQMGQEVILRCVPISNHLYFYWYRQILGQKVEFLVSFYNNEISEKSEIFDDQFSVERPDGSNFTLKIRSTKLEDSAMYFCASSRRSGPSVANVLTFGAGSRLTVL.

J is TRBJ1-1 and V is TRBV25-1; the D is unclear. V was clipped by 8 bases and J by 6 bases, with 16 bases between them. This CDR3 has 13 residues. CDR1 is MGHDK, CDR2 SYGVNS, per germline. The DNA for the CDR3 is TGTGCCAGCGCACACTCCCCTCTGGCTGAAGCTTTCTTT. Encoded protein: CASAHSPLAEAFF. The full variable domain, with the rest looked up from reference TRBV25-1 and TRBJ1-1, is EADIYQTPRYLVIGTGKKITLECSQTMGHDKMYWYQQDPGMELHLIHYSYGVNSTEKGDLSSESTVSRIRTEHFPLTLESARPSHTSQYLCASAHSPLAEAFFGQGTRLTVV.

V usage is TRBV27 and J usage is TRBJ1-5, with D tentatively TRBD1 (5 bases). V was pared by 8 bases and J by 6 bases, with 14 bases between. The CDR3 length is 13 residues. The germline gives CDR1 MNHEY, CDR2 SMNVEV (reference sequence). The CDR3 DNA follows: TGTGCCAGCCGGGGCAGGGAATTTCAGCCCCAGCATTTT. This gives the protein CASRGREFQPQHF.

V and J are TRBV20-1 and TRBJ2-2; D is uncertain. V was trimmed by 3 bases and J by 2 bases, leaving 19 bases between them. CDR1 and CDR2 (germline): DFQATT, SNEGSKA (reference sequence). This CDR3 has 17 amino acids. The CDR3 is CSASRSSLDINTGELFF. The CDR3 coding sequence is TGCAGTGCTAGCCGATCCTCTCTCGATATTAACACCGGGGAGCTGTTTTTT.

The rearrangement uses TRBV29-1 and TRBJ2-5, with D unresolved. The CDR3 extends over 10 amino acids. V lost 4 bases, J lost 5 bases, and 5 bases lay in between. Germline CDR1 is SQVTM and CDR2 is ANQGSEA. The CDR3 coding sequence is TGCAGCGTTGGGTGGGAGACCCAGTACTTC. Amino acid sequence: CSVGWETQYF.

This clonotype came up a few times. This rearrangement joins TRBV2 to TRBJ1-1; D call uncertain. The CDR3 contains 11 residues. The germline CDR1 and CDR2 sequences are SNHLY and FYNNEI. Trimming removed 4 bases at V and 3 bases at J, with 3 bases between. CDR3 DNA: TGTGCCAGCAGTGCAGACACTGAAGCTTTCTTT. Protein sequence: CASSADTEAFF.

This clonotype was counted a few times. V is TRBV6-1 and J is TRBJ2-3; TRBD2 aligns across 7 bases. The CDR3 length is 13 residues. V lost 6 bases, J lost 5 bases, and 5 bases stayed unmatched. The germline V gene has CDR1 MNHNS and CDR2 SASEGT. The CDR3: CASSPSGGDTQYF. The CDR3, as DNA: TGTGCCAGCAGCCCTAGCGGTGGAGATACGCAGTATTTT.

This clonotype was seen more than once but under ten times. This chain connects TRBV5-3 to TRBJ1-5, with D maybe TRBD1 (5 bases). TRBV5-3 is an ORF for which the function is uncertain. The CDR3 is 13 residues long. The V end was cut by 4 bases, the J end by 5 bases, with 10 bases between. The CDR3 protein is CARSRGPHQPQHF. The DNA of the CDR3 is TGTGCCAGAAGCAGGGGACCTCATCAGCCCCAGCATTTT.

The gene calls are TRBV10-3 and TRBJ2-7; tentative D call: TRBD1 (6 bases). CDR3 length: 12 residues. Germline values: CDR1 ENHRY, CDR2 SYGVKD. With 10 bases removed from V and 3 bases from J, the gap between germline ends came to 13 bases. The CDR3 protein is CATRLQGYEQYF. CDR3 DNA: TGTGCCACCCGGTTACAGGGCTACGAGCAGTACTTC.

The CDR3 spells CASSSVGGSRNQPQHF. The DNA of the CDR3 is TGTGCCAGCAGCTCCGTAGGGGGCAGTCGCAATCAGCCCCAGCATTTT. The V call is TRBV5-5, the J call TRBJ1-5; 7 positions agree with TRBD1. Looked up from germline, CDR1 is SGHKS and CDR2 is YYEKEE (reference sequence). The CDR3 extends over 16 amino acids. After removal of 3 bases from V and 2 bases from J, the junction contained 8 bases not matched to a gene.

This sequence joins TRBV4-1 and TRBJ1-4, with D unclear. Germline CDR1 MGHRA, CDR2 YSYEKL. V shed 0 bases and J shed 8 bases, with 7 bases lying between them. CDR3 length equals 13 residues. CDR3 DNA sequence: TGCGCCAGCAGCCAAGATCGTGGCGAAAAACTGTTTTTT. Amino acids: CASSQDRGEKLFF.

This clonotype has only one observation. The chain carries TRBV9 and TRBJ2-2, with D tentatively TRBD2 (6 bases). Germline CDR1 SGDLS, CDR2 YYNGEE. The V gene lost 0 bases and the J gene lost 1 base, with 10 bases spanning the gap. The CDR3 totals 16 residues. CDR3 sequence (DNA): TGTGCCAGCAGCGTAGGCTGGCGGGGGAACACCGGGGAGCTGTTTTTT. Translated, it gives CASSVGWRGNTGELFF.

V usage is TRBV29-1 and J usage is TRBJ1-1, with D possibly TRBD1 on 6 matching bases. V lost 7 bases to trimming and J lost 3 bases, with 15 bases between them. Germline assignment: CDR1 SQVTM and CDR2 ANQGSEA. This CDR3 has 13 amino acids. CDR3 in DNA: TGCAGCGCCGAACCCGGGGGGCACACTGAAGCTTTCTTT. Its protein is CSAEPGGHTEAFF. The variable domain in full, completed from reference TRBV29-1 and TRBJ1-1, reads SAVISQKPSRDICQRGTSLTIQCQVDSQVTMMFWYRQQPGQSLTLIATANQGSEATYESGFVIDKFPISRPNLTFSTLTVSNMSPEDSSIYLCSAEPGGHTEAFFGQGTRLTVV.

This clonotype was observed a few times. This chain links TRBV7-9 with TRBJ2-5, with D perhaps TRBD1 or TRBD2 (5 bases each). The CDR3 loop spans 15 amino acids. CDR1 SEHNR and CDR2 FQNEAQ come from the germline V gene (reference sequence). The V and J ends lost 4 bases and 0 bases respectively, with 12 bases between them. The CDR3 DNA is TGTGCCAGCAGCTCCCGGGACGGTCACCAAGAGACCCAGTACTTC. Translated: CASSSRDGHQETQYF.

The V call is TRBV5-4, the J call TRBJ2-3; 8 positions agree with TRBD2. The CDR3 has 14 residues. Per the germline V gene, CDR1 is SGHNT and CDR2 is YYREEE (reference sequence). The V segment lost 2 bases and the J segment 5 bases; nucleotides outside the gene matches: 4. CDR3 bases: TGTGCCAGCAGCTTCAAAGCGGGAGAAGATACGCAGTATTTT. It specifies CASSFKAGEDTQYF.

This chain uses TRBV6-1 with TRBJ2-3; no clear D. Per germline, CDR1 MNHNS and CDR2 SASEGT. The CDR3 is 14 amino acids. V was cut by 4 bases and J by 0 bases, with 8 bases left in between. In nucleotides, the CDR3 is TGTGCCAGCAGTGTTCAATTTAGCACAGATACGCAGTATTTT. Its translation: CASSVQFSTDTQYF.

The rearrangement uses TRBV28 and TRBJ2-2; 9 nucleotides align to TRBD2. The CDR3 is made up of 16 amino acids. The germline CDR1 and CDR2 sequences are MDHEN and SYDVKM. V lost 7 bases, J lost 0 bases, and 6 bases stayed unmatched. The chain's CDR3 is CASITSGLTNTGELFF. Here the CDR3 DNA reads TGTGCCAGCATCACTAGCGGGCTAACGAACACCGGGGAGCTGTTTTTT.

V usage is TRBV7-2 and J usage is TRBJ2-7, with D possibly being TRBD2 (5 bases). The CDR3 has 13 residues. Germline assignment: CDR1 SGHTA and CDR2 FQGNSA. V dropped 3 bases and J dropped 6 bases, with 12 bases sitting between them. The CDR3 loop is CASSFQLAREQYF. In DNA, the CDR3 is TGTGCCAGCAGCTTCCAGCTAGCCCGCGAGCAGTACTTC.

As for this clonotype: Compared with germline, one end of the junction differs, possibly owing to a read error. The V call is TRBV4-2, the J call TRBJ2-1; TRBD2 matches at 14 bases. CDR1 is LGHNA, CDR2 YNFKEQ, per germline. This CDR3 comprises 17 residues. The CDR3 coding sequence is TGTGCCAGCAGCTCCGGGACTAGCGGGAGCTCCAACAATGAGCAGTTCTTC. It is translated as CASSSGTSGSSNNEQFF.